This T cell receptor (beta chain) was captured in a study of T cell changes during pregnancy in multiple sclerosis. The V gene lost 1 base and the J gene lost 8 bases, with 15 bases spanning the gap. CDR3 length equals 15 residues. Germline CDR1 MNHNS, CDR2 SASEGT. This table comes from immunoSEQ multiplex PCR, and its TCRdb copy is limited to in-frame clones, with some not included. The table has tens of thousands of clones, about nine tenths seen once. The J gene is TRBJ2-4, the V gene TRBV6-1, with unresolved D. The clonotype originates from a female donor with multiple sclerosis, enrolled in a pregnancy study. Sequences were derived from CD8+ T cells from peripheral blood mononuclear cells, sampled in the second trimester of pregnancy. The CDR3 here is CASSEGQALQDIQYF. The CDR3 DNA follows: TGTGCCAGCAGTGAAGGCCAGGCCCTTCAGGACATTCAGTACTTC.